Following are 14 T cell receptor beta chains from one sample sequenced in a study of blood T cell repertoires in COVID-19. Assay: immunoSEQ multiplex PCR; the TCRdb copy retains only in-frame clones and omits some. Of around 190,000 clones listed, approximately 86% are singletons. Sequenced input: peripheral blood. These receptors were taken from a man aged 45 to 65 with active or convalescent COVID-19.

The J gene is TRBJ2-5, the V gene TRBV18; 8 nucleotides line up with TRBD1. The V segment lost 6 bases and the J segment 2 bases; nucleotides outside the gene matches: 5. Germline V gene data show CDR1 as KGHSH and CDR2 as LQKENI. The CDR3 covers 14 residues. The CDR3 loop is CASSADRDQETQYF. CDR3 bases: TGTGCCAGCTCGGCGGACAGGGATCAAGAGACCCAGTACTTC.

This clone was seen more than once but under ten times. The chain has TRBV7-2 and TRBJ1-6; D ambiguous. Trimming pared 5 bases from V and 1 base from J, leaving 6 bases between. CDR1 and CDR2 from the germline V gene are SGHTA and FQGNSA. This CDR3 region has 14 residues. The CDR3: CASSPESYNSPLHF. In DNA, the CDR3 is TGTGCCAGCAGCCCGGAGTCCTATAATTCACCCCTCCACTTT.

The gene calls are TRBV18 and TRBJ2-7; D possibly corresponds to TRBD1 (6 bases). Trimming removed 2 bases from V and 3 bases from J, with 14 bases in between. The CDR3 covers 15 residues. Germline V gene sequence: CDR1 KGHSH, CDR2 LQKENI. The CDR3 DNA reads TGTGCCAGCTCACCAACCAGGGACAAACTCTACGAGCAGTACTTC. Amino acids: CASSPTRDKLYEQYF. Full variable domain (rest looked up from reference TRBV18 and TRBJ2-7): NAGVMQNPRHLVRRRGQEARLRCSPMKGHSHVYWYRQLPEEGLKFMVYLQKENIIDESGMPKERFSAEFPKEGPSILRIQQVVRGDSAAYFCASSPTRDKLYEQYFGPGTRLTVT.

The V gene is TRBV6-6, the J gene TRBJ2-1, with TRBD2 matching over 8 bases. This CDR3 is built from 19 residues. Germline loops: CDR1 MNHNY, CDR2 SVGAGI (reference sequence). Germline trimming cut 5 bases from V and 1 base from J; bases unmatched to any gene: 16. This chain's CDR3 is CASSPNWDGGAVSYNEQFF. CDR3 nucleotides: TGTGCCAGCAGTCCAAATTGGGACGGGGGGGCCGTTTCCTACAATGAGCAGTTCTTC.

The rearrangement links TRBV3-1 (or the pseudogene TRBV3-2) to TRBJ1-5; TRBD1 is a possible D gene (6 bases). The germline V and J ends were trimmed by 5 bases and 7 bases, with 12 bases remaining between them. The CDR3 has 13 amino acids. Germline values: CDR1 LGHDT, CDR2 YNNKEL (reference sequence). The chain's CDR3 is CASSGGARQPQHF. CDR3 DNA sequence: TGTGCCAGCAGCGGGGGGGCGCGCCAGCCCCAGCATTTT.

This chain connects TRBV2 to TRBJ1-2; D is undetermined. Trimming stripped 3 bases from V and 4 bases from J, with 12 bases between. Germline V gene data show CDR1 as SNHLY and CDR2 as FYNNEI. The CDR3 sequence is 14 residues long. The CDR3 protein is CASSESSEIYGYTF. In DNA form, the CDR3 reads TGTGCCAGCAGTGAGTCGTCAGAAATCTATGGCTACACCTTC.

The J gene is TRBJ1-1, the V gene TRBV3-1 (or the pseudogene TRBV3-2), with unresolved D. This CDR3 is 14 amino acids long. V lost 4 bases, J lost 4 bases, and 13 bases lay in between. Germline lookup yields CDR1 LGHDT and CDR2 YNNKEL (reference sequence). Here the CDR3 reads CASSPKGGSTEAFF. The DNA for the CDR3 is TGTGCCAGCAGCCCTAAGGGAGGATCCACTGAAGCTTTCTTT.

This chain uses TRBV7-2 with TRBJ1-3, with 8 bases lining up with TRBD1. Germline V gene lookup returns CDR1 SGHTA and CDR2 FQGNSA. Trimming at V came to 0 bases and at J to 3 bases, leaving 1 base not matched to a gene. The CDR3 covers 15 residues. The CDR3 loop reads CASSLAGQGGNTIYF. CDR3 DNA: TGTGCCAGCAGCTTAGCTGGACAGGGTGGAAACACCATATATTTT.

The CDR3 here is CSVGFAGVETQYF. DNA of the CDR3: TGCAGCGTGGGGTTCGCAGGGGTAGAGACCCAGTACTTC. The rearrangement uses TRBV29-1 and TRBJ2-5; TRBD1 is a possible D gene (6 bases). Germline V lookup: CDR1 SQVTM, CDR2 ANQGSEA. The CDR3 has 13 residues. Trimming cost V 6 bases and J 4 bases, with 15 bases left between them.

The chain employs TRBV7-9 and TRBJ1-5; D remains ambiguous. Trimming cost V 1 base and J 4 bases, with 11 bases left between them. Germline V lookup: CDR1 SEHNR, CDR2 FQNEAQ (reference sequence). This CDR3 has 15 amino acids. The CDR3 sequence: CASSLGGKSNQPQHF. In DNA, the CDR3 is TGTGCCAGCAGCTTAGGAGGGAAAAGTAATCAGCCCCAGCATTTT. Variable domain in full (rest from reference TRBV7-9 and TRBJ1-5): DTGVSQNPRHKITKRGQNVTFRCDPISEHNRLYWYRQTLGQGPEFLTYFQNEAQLEKSRLLSDRFSAERPKGSFSTLEIQRTEQGDSAMYLCASSLGGKSNQPQHFGDGTRLSIL.

The chain joins TRBV10-2 to TRBJ2-3, with 9 bases lining up with TRBD2. This CDR3 region has 13 residues. CDR1 and CDR2 from the germline V gene are WSHSY and SAAADI. The J segment lost 4 bases and the V segment lost 7 bases, leaving 3 bases of the junction unmatched. CDR3 in DNA: TGCGCCAGCAAGGCTAGCGGGGCAGATACGCAGTATTTT. Translating gives CASKASGADTQYF.

A single count supports this clone. The V call is TRBV5-1, the J call TRBJ1-1; D uncertain. V was pared by 0 bases and J by 0 bases, with 9 bases between. The CDR3 length is 15 residues. Germline V gene sequence: CDR1 SGHRS, CDR2 YFSETQ. The CDR3 bases are TGCGCCAGCAGCTTGGTCGCGAACCTGAACACTGAAGCTTTCTTT. Protein sequence: CASSLVANLNTEAFF. The entire variable domain, with the rest obtained from reference TRBV5-1 and TRBJ1-1, is as follows: KAGVTQTPRYLIKTRGQQVTLSCSPISGHRSVSWYQQTPGQGLQFLFEYFSETQRNKGNFPGRFSGRQFSNSRSEMNVSTLELGDSALYLCASSLVANLNTEAFFGQGTRLTVV.

The gene calls are TRBV5-1 and TRBJ2-3; TRBD2 aligns across 11 bases. The CDR3 runs 17 residues. Germline CDR1 reads SGHRS; CDR2 reads YFSETQ. Unmatched junction bases numbered 10, after V lost 4 bases and J lost 3 bases. Here the CDR3 reads CASSEGSGRAGTDTQYF. Written as DNA, the CDR3 is TGCGCCAGCAGCGAGGGTAGCGGGAGGGCCGGGACAGATACGCAGTATTTT.

J is TRBJ1-1 and V is TRBV27; no definite D call. CDR3 length equals 12 residues. Germline V lookup: CDR1 MNHEY, CDR2 SMNVEV (reference sequence). The CDR3 sequence is CAPWELGTEAFF. CDR3 DNA sequence: TGTGCTCCGTGGGAGTTGGGCACTGAAGCTTTCTTT.